Listed here are 9 T cell receptor beta chains from one sample, sequenced in a study of CD8 T cells in ankylosing spondylitis. The study, taken as a whole, reports: Apparently characteristic of ankylosing spondylitis blood was a TCR beta motif (about 8 highly homologous variants).

Their cognate antigens are unknown. TCRdb used MiXCR to reprocess the 5' RACE reads, holding one entry per CDR3 protein. The sample lists about 540,000 distinct CDR3 sequences; approximately 11% were seen once. Sequencing was performed on blood, either unsorted or a sorted T cell fraction (not recorded which). The receptors come from a male donor with ankylosing spondylitis.

This clonotype was observed a few times. The J gene is TRBJ2-3, the V gene TRBV7-2, with 8 bases matching TRBD2. The CDR3 length is 16 residues. Germline values: CDR1 SGHTA, CDR2 FQGNSA. V gave up 2 bases and J gave up 8 bases; unmatched junction bases: 12. This CDR3 reads CASSLLGSAGGGTQYF. In nucleotides, the CDR3 is TGTGCCAGCAGCTTATTGGGCAGTGCGGGGGGAGGTACGCAGTATTTT.

This clonotype was found a few times. This chain links TRBV28 with TRBJ1-2, with D hard to call. Germline V gene data show CDR1 as MDHEN and CDR2 as SYDVKM. Trimming shortened V by 6 bases and J by 4 bases, and 15 bases separated the two germline ends. The CDR3 is made up of 14 amino acids. The CDR3 sequence: CASSPPPPGYGYTF. CDR3 bases: TGTGCCAGCAGCCCCCCCCCGCCCGGCTATGGCTACACCTTC.

This clonotype has ten or more counts. This chain uses TRBV7-2 with TRBJ1-2; 9 bases map to TRBD1. This CDR3 contains 14 residues. Germline assignment: CDR1 SGHTA and CDR2 FQGNSA. V was pared by 3 bases and J by 4 bases, with 3 bases of the junction left unmatched. CDR3 in amino acids: CASSLPGQGYGYTF. The DNA for the CDR3 is TGTGCCAGCAGCTTGCCGGGACAGGGCTATGGCTACACCTTC.

This chain uses TRBV14 with TRBJ2-7; D gene ambiguous. V was trimmed by 1 base and J by 7 bases, leaving 5 bases between them. The CDR3 runs to 11 residues. CDR1 and CDR2 (germline): SGHDN, FVKESK. CDR3 sequence reads: CASSQGREQYF. The CDR3 region has the DNA TGTGCCAGCAGCCAAGGGCGGGAGCAGTACTTC.

This clonotype was seen at least ten times. This chain connects TRBV11-2 to TRBJ2-1; TRBD2 matches at 8 bases. J lost 9 bases, V lost 7 bases, and 11 bases had no gene match. The germline V gene encodes CDR1 SGHAT and CDR2 FQNNGV. The CDR3 runs 14 residues. As DNA, the CDR3 is TGTGCCAGCACTCCGGCGGGAGGATCGGGTGAGCAGTTCTTC. Protein sequence: CASTPAGGSGEQFF.

V and J are TRBV7-8 and TRBJ1-5, with a possible D match to TRBD1 (6 bases). The CDR3 spans 16 residues. Between the trimmed V and J ends, which lost 3 bases and 4 bases, there was a span of 16 bases. The germline gives CDR1 SGHVS, CDR2 FQNEAQ. CDR3 bases: TGTGCCAGCAGCTTTACCGGGACACCGCTGAATCAGCCCCAGCATTTT. The encoded protein is CASSFTGTPLNQPQHF.

This clonotype came up a few times. This chain connects TRBV7-9 to TRBJ2-1; 11 bases are shared with TRBD2. CDR1 is SEHNR, CDR2 FQNEAQ, per germline (reference sequence). V shed 5 bases and J 7 bases; nucleotides not matched to a gene: 7. The CDR3 extends over 15 amino acids. The CDR3 region is CASSQGLAGANEQFF. The CDR3 DNA is TGTGCCAGCAGCCAAGGACTAGCGGGTGCTAATGAGCAGTTCTTC.

The V gene is TRBV5-1, the J gene TRBJ2-3; D perhaps matches TRBD1 (6 bases). Trimming took 0 bases from V and 0 from J, leaving 11 bases between them. From germline, CDR1 is SGHRS and CDR2 YFSETQ. The CDR3 runs 16 residues. The CDR3: CASSLVRDTSTDTQYF. CDR3 coding DNA: TGCGCCAGCAGCTTGGTTAGGGACACCAGCACAGATACGCAGTATTTT. Full variable domain (rest looked up from reference TRBV5-1 and TRBJ2-3): KAGVTQTPRYLIKTRGQQVTLSCSPISGHRSVSWYQQTPGQGLQFLFEYFSETQRNKGNFPGRFSGRQFSNSRSEMNVSTLELGDSALYLCASSLVRDTSTDTQYFGPGTRLTVL.

The chain is built from TRBV19 and TRBJ2-7; D might be TRBD1 (6 bases). Per the germline V gene, CDR1 is LNHDA and CDR2 is SQIVND (reference sequence). The CDR3 is 13 amino acids. Trimming left V 1 base short and J 6 bases short, with 10 bases between. CDR3 in amino acids: CASSIGAGAEQYV. Here the CDR3 DNA reads TGTGCCAGTAGTATAGGGGCAGGGGCCGAGCAGTACGTC.